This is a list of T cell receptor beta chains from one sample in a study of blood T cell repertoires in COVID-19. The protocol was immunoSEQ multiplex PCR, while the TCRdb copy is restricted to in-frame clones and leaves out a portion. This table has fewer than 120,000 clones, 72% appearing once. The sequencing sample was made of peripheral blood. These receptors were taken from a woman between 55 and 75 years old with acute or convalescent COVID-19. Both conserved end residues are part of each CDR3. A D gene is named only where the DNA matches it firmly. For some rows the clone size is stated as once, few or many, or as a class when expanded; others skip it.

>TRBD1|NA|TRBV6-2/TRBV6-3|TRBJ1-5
CASSYGQGAYQPQHF
TGTGCCAGCAGTTACGGGCAGGGGGCCTATCAGCCCCAGCATTTT
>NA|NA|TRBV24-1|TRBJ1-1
CATSAMSGVGVAEAFF
TGTGCCACCAGTGCGATGTCGGGGGTCGGGGTGGCTGAAGCTTTCTTT
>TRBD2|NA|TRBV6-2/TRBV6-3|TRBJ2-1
CASSRLAGGPIAYNEQFF
TGTGCCAGCAGTAGACTAGCGGGGGGGCCTATCGCCTACAATGAGCAGTTCTTC
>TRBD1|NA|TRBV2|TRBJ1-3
CASSATGATSGNTIYF
TGTGCCAGCAGTGCGACAGGGGCCACCTCTGGAAACACCATATATTTT
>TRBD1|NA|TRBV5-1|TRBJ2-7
CASSVTGQGYEQYF
TGCGCCAGCAGCGTTACGGGACAGGGATACGAGCAGTACTTC
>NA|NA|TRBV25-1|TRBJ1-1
CASSQKGQVAGTEAFF
TGTGCCAGCAGTCAAAAAGGTCAGGTTGCGGGCACTGAAGCTTTCTTT
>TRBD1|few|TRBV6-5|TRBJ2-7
CASGDRGRLGEQYF
TGTGCCAGCGGGGATAGGGGGCGACTCGGTGAGCAGTACTTC
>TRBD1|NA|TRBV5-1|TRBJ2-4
CASSVPGQGNIQYF
TGCGCCAGCAGCGTGCCGGGACAGGGAAACATTCAGTACTTC
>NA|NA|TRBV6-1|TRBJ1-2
CASSESRDGYTF
TGTGCCAGCAGTGAATCGAGGGATGGCTACACCTTC
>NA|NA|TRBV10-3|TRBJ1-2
CATPEGDYGYTF
TGTGCCACGCCTGAGGGGGACTATGGCTACACCTTC
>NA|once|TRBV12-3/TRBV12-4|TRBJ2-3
CASSRTGRTQYF
TGTGCCAGCAGTCGTACAGGCCGTACGCAGTATTTT
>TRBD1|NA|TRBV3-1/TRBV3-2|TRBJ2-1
CASSQEGSGTGSYNEQFF
TGTGCCAGCAGCCAAGAGGGGTCGGGGACAGGCTCCTACAATGAGCAGTTCTTC
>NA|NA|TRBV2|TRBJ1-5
CASRFSSNQPQHF
TGTGCCAGCAGGTTCTCCAGCAATCAGCCCCAGCATTTT
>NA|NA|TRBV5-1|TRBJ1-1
CASSSQQANTEAFF
TGCGCCAGCAGCTCGCAACAGGCCAACACTGAAGCTTTCTTT
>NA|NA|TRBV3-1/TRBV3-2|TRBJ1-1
CASSQAHEAFF
TGTGCCAGCAGCCAAGCCCATGAAGCTTTCTTT
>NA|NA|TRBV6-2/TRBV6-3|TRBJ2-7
CASSYSIRVSRYEQYF
TGTGCCAGCAGTTACTCGATACGGGTTAGTCGCTACGAGCAGTACTTC